This entry describes one T cell receptor (beta chain). Its antigen specificity is not known. No base qualities exist here, and no much larger clone lies one base off it. TCR CDR3 regions were amplified from genomic DNA by multiplex PCR using the deep immunoSEQ assay. Extracted genomic DNA from each cell subset was spread evenly across all wells of several immunoSEQ 96-well plates, with each plate serving as a replicate. For sorted subsets, approximately 0.2 ug of genomic DNA, equivalent to about 30,000 T cell genomes, went into each replicate PCR. The purified libraries were quantified using a Qubit 3.0 fluorometer, sized with a Bioanalyzer 2100, and then quantified again using the KAPA Library Quantification kit. A separate single-read 150-cycle Illumina NextSeq 550 flow cell was used to sequence each immunoSEQ 96-well plate. The published analysis was carried out like this. The immunoSEQ output contained only junctional sequences without quality scores, so filtering could not match that applied to full-length reads. Sequences were annotated with PyIR, a Python wrapper for IgBLAST v1.9, and V/J genes and CDR3 were assigned using IMGT germline references. Reads with weak V/J assignments (E-value above 1e-6), missing CDR3, stop codons, out-of-frame junctions, or ambiguous translated residues were removed. V3J clonotypes were defined as sequences sharing an identical inferred V gene, J gene, and CDR3 amino acid sequence. The percentage overlap between two repertoires was calculated by dividing the number of shared unique clonotypes by the size of the smaller repertoire. Three approaches were used to assess repertoire richness: RTK rarefaction, the Chao1 estimator, and Recon v2.1 estimates of unobserved clonotypes. Generation probabilities were computed with OLGA for all TCRbeta clonotypes obtained by the gDNA method from several donors. This immuneACCESS table, as held by TCRdb, lists in-frame sequences with V and J called but not all clones. Of the missing ones, under half trace to an unresolved V gene in checked studies; the others have no known cause. That table is the source of V, J and clone size, and D and trimming were worked out from the DNA. This sample comprises roughly 2.2 million clones, approximately 93% of them detected only once. The biggest ten clones account for around 0.4% of the sample.

The data stem from a study of shared clonotypes between healthy human individuals (dated by TCRdb to 2019 to 2021). Concerning the study at large: The cohort included three men and a couple of women between 18 and 49 years of age. To estimate repertoire size and how much clonotype sharing occurs between individuals, the study deeply sequenced the blood TCR repertoires of five healthy adults. Each donor's leukapheresis produced roughly between roughly 0.85 and 9.5 billion PBMCs. For each donor, CD4 naive and CD4 memory were each given three plates, CD8 naive was given two plates, and CD8 memory was given one plate. To increase sequencing depth and limit assay-specific biases, different laboratories used diverse techniques to prepare libraries and sequence TCR repertoires.

Donors were healthy HIV-negative adults with no recently reported acute infections or vaccinations. Every donor was a Caucasian adult living in Nashville, Tennessee, USA. CD4+ T cells were enriched through magnetic negative selection, after which naive cells were positively selected on CD45RA and the remaining negative fraction served as the memory subset. Blood was obtained by leukapheresis, after which PBMCs were separated by Ficoll-Histopaque density gradient centrifugation and cryopreserved in liquid nitrogen vapor phase. Purity and quantity of every magnetically sorted T cell population were checked by analytical flow cytometry. Each sorted fraction had its genomic DNA isolated and then quantified by UV absorbance on a Nanodrop 2000c. Paper-wide results and their limitations: Only blood was sampled, and tissue TCR repertoires likely differ from those in blood. Pairwise subsampling led to the expectation that sequencing depth would affect the degree of clonotype sharing among donors. Compared with non-shared clonotypes, the clonotypes found in all four sorted-subset donors had higher generation probabilities. Incomplete sequencing was indicated by rarefaction of sorted-subset datasets, despite the large sequencing depth. When a handful of donors were compared, the shared fraction of clonotypes was around 5% for naive CD4, over 3% for naive CD8, more than 2% for memory CD4, and roughly 0.43% for memory CD8. The genetic and exposure-history diversity represented was limited by the small number of donors. Naive subsets generally had larger estimated clonotype richness than memory subsets.

The germline V gene (reference sequence) yields LNHDA for CDR1 and SQIVND for CDR2. A distance of 12 bases separates the germline ends of V and J, which lose 3 bases and 4 bases respectively. The CDR3, cysteine through phenylalanine, is 15 amino acids long. CDR3 DNA only is kept here, 45 bases in frame from base 1. The receptor's source is a man aged 18 to 35 in good health. Some clones in this sample may be carry-over from other donors' samples. The V and J genes are TRBV19 and TRBJ2-2, with the identity of the D gene unclear. Sequencing was done on a sample of naive CD4+ T cells from PBMCs. Sample cell subset or site, as interpreted from the label and publication: CD45RA+ positively selected. CDR3 loop: CASSILGSITGELFF. At the DNA level, the sequence is TGTGCCAGTAGTATTCTTGGCTCAATCACCGGGGAGCTGTTTTTT.